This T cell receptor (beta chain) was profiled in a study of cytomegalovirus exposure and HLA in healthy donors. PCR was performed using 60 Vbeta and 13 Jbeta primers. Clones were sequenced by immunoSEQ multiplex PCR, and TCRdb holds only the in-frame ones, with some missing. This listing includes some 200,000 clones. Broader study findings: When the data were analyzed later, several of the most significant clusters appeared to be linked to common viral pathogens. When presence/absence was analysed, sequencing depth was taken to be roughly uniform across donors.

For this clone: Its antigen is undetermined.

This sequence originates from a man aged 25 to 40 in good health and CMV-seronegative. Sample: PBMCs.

CDR3 coding DNA: TGTGCCAGCAGCTTAGTGGCCGATCAGCCCCAGCATTTT. Its protein is CASSLVADQPQHF. The V call is TRBV11-2, the J call TRBJ1-5, with D uncertain. This CDR3 comprises 13 residues. Trimming left V 1 base short and J 5 bases short, with 6 bases between. CDR1 SGHAT and CDR2 FQNNGV come from the germline V gene.